This TCR beta chain came from a study of blood T cell repertoires in COVID-19. Overall study context: PBMCs, B-cell-depleted T cells, or T cells provided the cDNA or gDNA that made up the material.

Recruited during active infection, patients (from Seattle) were subsequently followed longitudinally. In the case of this clone: The same CDR3 also results from other DNA sequences found in this sample.

Clones were read by immunoSEQ multiplex PCR, and TCRdb kept only the in-frame ones, dropping some. Altogether some 200,000 clones are present, approximately 91% being singletons, with the ten largest covering about 18%. V shed 6 bases, J shed 2 bases, and the junction held 7 bases outside the gene matches. This CDR3 has 15 amino acids. Germline CDR1 and CDR2: KGHSH and LQKENI. Sequences were obtained from peripheral blood. The TCR was taken from a man aged 50 to 59 with COVID-19, enrolled during active disease. The chain couples TRBV18 to TRBJ1-5; 7 bases line up with TRBD1. CDR3 in DNA: TGTGCCAGCTCGCTCCCTGGGACAGGCAATCAGCCCCAGCATTTT. Translation: CASSLPGTGNQPQHF.